The 27 T cell receptor beta chains below come from one sample, sequenced in a study of shared clonotypes between healthy human individuals. Profiled with immunoSEQ multiplex PCR; TCRdb holds only in-frame clones, not every one. The table records some 790,000 clones, approximately 77% of them present only once. Sequenced sample: memory CD4+ T cells sorted from blood. The subset: CD45RA-negative fraction. These receptors all come from a woman in her 30s in good health.

The chain recombines TRBV21-1 with TRBJ2-7; TRBD1 is the table's D call and was not checked against the DNA. TRBV21-1 is a listed pseudogene. This CDR3 region has 18 residues. The chain's CDR3 is CASSKAHPTGQGDYEQYF. In DNA, the CDR3 is TGTGCCAGCAGCAAAGCCCACCCCACGGGACAGGGGGACTACGAGCAGTACTTC.

The sample holds a few counts of this clone. V gene TRBV16 combines with J gene TRBJ1-1, with D unresolved. The length of the CDR3 is 14 residues. From germline, CDR1 is KGHSY and CDR2 FQNENV. V lost 3 bases, J lost 1 base, and 9 bases lay in between. CDR3 sequence: CASSQGRKNTEAFF. CDR3 nucleotide sequence: TGTGCCAGCAGCCAGGGCAGGAAGAACACTGAAGCTTTCTTT.

As for this clone: The sample has other DNA sequences that encode this CDR3 too. The gene calls are TRBV28 and TRBJ2-7; D unresolved. The CDR3 contains 12 residues. Trimming pared 7 bases from V and 0 bases from J, leaving 7 bases between. The germline CDR1 and CDR2 sequences are MDHEN and SYDVKM. This CDR3 reads CASTGSSYEQYF. The CDR3 DNA sequence: TGTGCCAGCACGGGTAGCTCCTACGAGCAGTACTTC.

A few counts support this clone. V gene TRBV9 combines with J gene TRBJ2-3, with 8 bases identical to TRBD2. The germline gives CDR1 SGDLS, CDR2 YYNGEE. Trimming cost V 0 bases and J 2 bases; bases outside gene matches: 8. CDR3 length equals 17 residues. For the CDR3, the DNA is TGTGCCAGCAGCGTAGGGGGGAACGGGAGGGCCACAGATACGCAGTATTTT. Translating it yields CASSVGGNGRATDTQYF.

This clone occurred once. The rearrangement joins TRBV6-5 to TRBJ2-3, with TRBD1 matching over 8 bases. The ends lost 8 bases at V and 1 base at J; junction bases unmatched: 5. The CDR3 length is 14 residues. Germline V CDR1 and CDR2: MNHEY, SVGAGI. The CDR3 sequence is CASATGVGTDTQYF. DNA for the CDR3: TGTGCCAGCGCGACAGGGGTTGGCACAGATACGCAGTATTTT.

This clone was detected a few times. V and J are TRBV6-6 and TRBJ2-3, with TRBD1 as a possible D gene (5 bases). Germline V lookup: CDR1 MNHNY, CDR2 SVGAGI (reference sequence). The CDR3 runs 13 residues. V was pared by 6 bases and J by 1 base, with 8 bases between. The chain's CDR3 is CASRSRGTDTQYF. DNA for the CDR3: TGTGCCAGCAGAAGCAGGGGCACAGATACGCAGTATTTT.

The V call is TRBV5-6, the J call TRBJ1-2; D might be TRBD1 (6 bases). Germline lookup yields CDR1 SGHDT and CDR2 YYEEEE. Trimming shortened V by 5 bases and J by 6 bases, and 14 bases separated the two germline ends. The CDR3 runs to 13 residues. CDR3 protein: CASRGGRFHGYTF. CDR3 bases: TGTGCCAGCAGAGGGGGGAGGTTCCATGGCTACACCTTC.

The table lists this clone with a count of one. This chain links TRBV5-4 with TRBJ1-1, with a possible D match to TRBD1 (5 bases). The CDR3 has 14 amino acids. Germline CDR1 and CDR2: SGHNT and YYREEE (reference sequence). V dropped 0 bases and J dropped 11 bases, with 17 bases sitting between them. The CDR3 loop reads CASSLGTRVDVAFF. The CDR3 DNA follows: TGTGCCAGCAGCTTGGGTACCAGGGTGGATGTGGCTTTCTTT.

The chain carries TRBV25-1 and TRBJ2-5, with D perhaps matching TRBD1 (6 bases). Deletions cut 5 bases from V and 1 base from J, with 11 bases between. In germline, CDR1 is MGHDK, CDR2 SYGVNS. CDR3 length: 14 amino acids. The CDR3 here is CASSPLRGQETQYF. CDR3 DNA: TGTGCCAGCAGTCCCCTCAGGGGCCAAGAGACCCAGTACTTC. The full variable domain, in which reference TRBV25-1 and TRBJ2-5 provide the parts outside the CDR3, is EADIYQTPRYLVIGTGKKITLECSQTMGHDKMYWYQQDPGMELHLIHYSYGVNSTEKGDLSSESTVSRIRTEHFPLTLESARPSHTSQYLCASSPLRGQETQYFGPGTRLLVL.

As concerns this clone: The sample contains more than one DNA sequence encoding this CDR3. The J gene is TRBJ1-2, the V gene TRBV18; 10 bases map to TRBD1. CDR1 and CDR2 (germline): KGHSH, LQKENI. V lost 6 bases, J lost 7 bases, and 5 bases stayed unmatched. CDR3 length: 13 amino acids. The CDR3 DNA reads TGTGCCAGCTCTCCTGACAGGGGGCTTGGCTACACCTTC. Protein: CASSPDRGLGYTF.

The rearrangement links TRBV7-7 to TRBJ2-1; no clear D. The germline CDR1 and CDR2 sequences are SSHAT and FNYEAQ (reference sequence). CDR3 length: 13 amino acids. V was cut by 1 base and J by 3 bases, with 4 bases left in between. The CDR3 sequence is CASSLGRYNEQFF. The CDR3 DNA follows: TGTGCCAGCAGCTTAGGTCGCTACAATGAGCAGTTCTTC.

V and J are TRBV6-5 and TRBJ2-2; possibly TRBD2 for D (6 bases). This CDR3 is 12 amino acids long. Trimming shortened V by 6 bases and J by 4 bases, and 6 bases separated the two germline ends. The germline V gene encodes CDR1 MNHEY and CDR2 SVGAGI. DNA for the CDR3: TGTGCCAGCAGGCGGGGCACCGGGGAGCTGTTTTTT. Amino acid sequence: CASRRGTGELFF.

This clone was picked up one time. The chain carries TRBV5-4 and TRBJ2-7; 13 bases agree with TRBD2. The CDR3 consists of 15 residues. Germline V gene sequence: CDR1 SGHNT, CDR2 YYREEE (reference sequence). Trimming cost V 5 bases and J 3 bases; bases outside gene matches: 5. The CDR3 loop is CASRLGLAGIYEQYF. CDR3 in DNA: TGTGCCAGCAGACTGGGACTAGCGGGAATCTACGAGCAGTACTTC.

The V and J genes are TRBV5-1 and TRBJ2-1; D may be TRBD1 or TRBD2 (5 bases each). Deletions cut 0 bases from V and 8 bases from J, with 6 bases between. CDR3 length: 12 amino acids. The germline V gene encodes CDR1 SGHRS and CDR2 YFSETQ. The CDR3 region has the DNA TGCGCCAGCAGCTTGGGGGACGATGAGCAGTTCTTC. This sequence encodes CASSLGDDEQFF.

A note on this clone: Other DNA sequences in this specimen translate into the identical CDR3. The chain employs TRBV28 and TRBJ1-2, with D possibly matching TRBD1 (5 bases). This CDR3 contains 12 residues. Germline CDR1 is MDHEN and CDR2 is SYDVKM. V was cut by 3 bases and J by 8 bases, with 10 bases left in between. The chain's CDR3 is CASSLGGYGYTF. The CDR3, as DNA: TGTGCCAGCAGTTTGGGGGGATACGGCTACACCTTC.

This rearrangement joins TRBV19 to TRBJ2-1; TRBD2 agrees at 12 bases. The CDR3 totals 17 residues. Germline CDR1 is LNHDA and CDR2 is SQIVND (reference sequence). After removal of 7 bases from V and 8 bases from J, the junction contained 15 bases not matched to a gene. CDR3 protein: CASTTLLAGGSGYEQFF. Here the CDR3 DNA reads TGTGCCAGTACCACCCTCCTAGCGGGAGGGTCTGGTTATGAGCAGTTCTTC.

The chain couples TRBV27 to TRBJ2-7, with D possibly called TRBD1 or TRBD2 (5 bases each). The V gene lost 6 bases and the J gene lost 7 bases, with 16 bases spanning the gap. Germline CDR1 reads MNHEY; CDR2 reads SMNVEV (reference sequence). The CDR3 length is 13 residues. This chain's CDR3 is CASSRRDLGEQYF. The CDR3 bases are TGTGCCAGCAGCCGCCGGGACCTCGGGGAGCAGTACTTC.

Comments on this clone: Other DNA sequences in this specimen translate into the identical CDR3. The chain couples TRBV10-3 to TRBJ2-1; 8 bases agree with TRBD2. This CDR3 is 15 amino acids long. Looked up from germline, CDR1 is ENHRY and CDR2 is SYGVKD. V lost 6 bases and J lost 9; bases outside the gene matches: 13. The CDR3 spells CAIRDIEAGVTEQFF. DNA for the CDR3: TGTGCCATCAGAGACATAGAAGCGGGGGTCACTGAGCAGTTCTTC.

V and J are TRBV27 and TRBJ2-2; D may correspond to TRBD1 or TRBD2 (5 bases each). V shed 10 bases and J shed 4 bases, with 19 bases lying between them. CDR1 and CDR2 from the germline V gene are MNHEY and SMNVEV (reference sequence). This CDR3 comprises 15 residues. The CDR3 region is CATLPPGRTTGELFF. CDR3 bases: TGTGCCACCCTACCTCCGGGACGGACCACCGGGGAGCTGTTTTTT.

The rearrangement uses TRBV27 and TRBJ2-5, with D perhaps matching TRBD1 (5 bases). Germline V CDR1 and CDR2: MNHEY, SMNVEV (reference sequence). CDR3 length: 12 amino acids. Trimming cost V 6 bases and J 9 bases, with 14 bases left between them. In DNA form, the CDR3 reads TGTGCCAGCAGCCCAAACACCAGGGCCCAGTACTTC. It codes for CASSPNTRAQYF.

This clone was observed a few times. V and J are TRBV29-1 and TRBJ1-1, with a weak D call TRBD1 (5 bases). Trimming removed 4 bases from V and 5 bases from J, with 17 bases in between. This CDR3 has 14 amino acids. From germline, CDR1 is SQVTM and CDR2 ANQGSEA. The CDR3 is CSVGIGGANTEAFF. The CDR3 DNA is TGCAGCGTTGGCATTGGCGGGGCTAATACTGAAGCTTTCTTT.

This clone came up a few times. The CDR3 region is CASSKGLAGGSTGELFF. CDR3 coding DNA: TGTGCCAGCAGCAAAGGCCTAGCGGGAGGGAGTACCGGGGAGCTGTTTTTT. The chain links TRBV5-4 to TRBJ2-2; 12 positions agree with TRBD2. V shed 4 bases and J 5 bases; nucleotides not matched to a gene: 9. CDR1 is SGHNT, CDR2 YYREEE, per germline (reference sequence). This CDR3 spans 17 amino acids.

V usage is TRBV2 and J usage is TRBJ1-5; no clear D. V lost 5 bases, J lost 0 bases, and 11 bases lay in between. There are 15 residues in the CDR3. In germline, CDR1 is SNHLY, CDR2 FYNNEI. Here the CDR3 reads CASSMGHPSNQPQHF. For the CDR3, the DNA is TGTGCCAGCAGTATGGGCCACCCTAGCAATCAGCCCCAGCATTTT.

The gene calls are TRBV4-1 and TRBJ2-3; D not certain. V lost 0 bases, J lost 4 bases, and 14 bases lay in between. The length of the CDR3 is 16 residues. Germline V gene sequence: CDR1 MGHRA, CDR2 YSYEKL. CDR3 protein: CASSQDKNLESDTQYF. The CDR3 DNA is TGCGCCAGCAGCCAAGATAAAAATCTAGAATCAGATACGCAGTATTTT.

This chain joins TRBV28 and TRBJ1-4, with no clear D. CDR3 length: 15 residues. Germline V CDR1 and CDR2: MDHEN, SYDVKM. Trimming removed 5 bases at V and 0 bases at J, with 10 bases between. The CDR3 DNA reads TGTGCCAGCAGTCCTTACATTGCAACTAATGAAAAACTGTTTTTT. This translates into CASSPYIATNEKLFF.

The chain carries TRBV19 and TRBJ2-1; 8 bases match TRBD2. The length of the CDR3 is 16 residues. V shed 0 bases and J 4 bases; nucleotides not matched to a gene: 5. Germline V gene sequence: CDR1 LNHDA, CDR2 SQIVND (reference sequence). The CDR3 sequence is CASSIDILAVYNEQFF. CDR3 DNA sequence: TGTGCCAGTAGTATAGATATACTAGCGGTTTACAATGAGCAGTTCTTC.

The V and J genes are TRBV25-1 and TRBJ1-2; D is ambiguous. Germline assignment: CDR1 MGHDK and CDR2 SYGVNS. This CDR3 region has 13 residues. Between the trimmed V and J ends, which lost 5 bases and 1 base, there was a span of 8 bases. CDR3 loop: CASSSTGNYGYTF. The CDR3 DNA is TGTGCCAGCAGTTCAACGGGTAACTATGGCTACACCTTC.